This TCR beta chain was obtained from a study of T cell responses to AZD1222 COVID-19 vaccine. Second-dose recipients at about 4 or about 12 weeks were treated as one pooled group. CDR3 length: 14 amino acids. Trimming at V came to 7 bases and at J to 3 bases, leaving 4 bases not matched to a gene. Germline CDR1 reads MNHNY; CDR2 reads SVGAGI (reference sequence). The repertoire was sequenced with immunoSEQ multiplex PCR; TCRdb's copy has only in-frame clones and lacks some. Here the sample spans 75,000 to 95,000 clones, around 90% being singletons. This clonotype originated in an adult who received the AZD1222 COVID-19 vaccine. The material was peripheral blood, obtained 28 days after the second AZD1222 dose. This rearrangement joins TRBV6-6 to TRBJ2-2; the match to TRBD1 covers 8 bases. The CDR3 region has the DNA TGTGCCAGCACAAAACAGGGGGACACCGGGGAGCTGTTTTTT. Translation gives CASTKQGDTGELFF.